The rows below give T cell receptor beta chains drawn from one sample of a study of cytomegalovirus exposure and HLA in healthy donors. Sequenced by immunoSEQ multiplex PCR; TCRdb stores in-frame clones only, minus some. Of 90,000 to 150,000 clones in the sample, 77% were seen once. What was sequenced was PBMCs. Receptors were obtained from a human donor in good health. Each CDR3 is given with its conserved first and last residue. D genes are given only for firm matches. Rows may omit the clone size; those that give it use once, few, many or a size class.

v_gene	j_gene	abundance	d_gene	CDR3nt	CDR3aa
TRBV28	TRBJ1-2	NA	NA	TGTGCCAGCAGAACAGGGAACTATGGCTACACCTTC	CASRTGNYGYTF
TRBV18	TRBJ2-7	NA	TRBD2	TGTGCCAGCTCACCACCAGGGACTAGCGGGAGGCCCTACGAGCAGTACTTC	CASSPPGTSGRPYEQYF
TRBV28	TRBJ1-2	NA	NA	TGTGCCAGCAGTTTATATTACAGGTCTATGGGCTACACCTTC	CASSLYYRSMGYTF
TRBV27	TRBJ2-1	few	TRBD2	TGTGCCAGCAGTAGTGCGGGAGCAACCTACAATGAGCAGTTCTTC	CASSSAGATYNEQFF
TRBV2	TRBJ2-5	NA	NA	TGTGCCAGCAGTGAAGAACAGAAAGAGACCCAGTACTTC	CASSEEQKETQYF
TRBV7-7	TRBJ1-5	few	TRBD1	TGTGCTAGCAGCTTGCGACAGGGGGCCGATAGCAATCAGCCCCAGCATTTT	CASSLRQGADSNQPQHF
TRBV5-4	TRBJ2-3	NA	TRBD2	TGTGCCAGCAGCTCGACGGGACTAGCGGGCACAGATACGCAGTATTTT	CASSSTGLAGTDTQYF
TRBV7-9	TRBJ2-1	NA	TRBD2	TGTGCCAGCAGCCAGACTAGCGGACACAATGAGCAGTTCTTC	CASSQTSGHNEQFF
TRBV4-1	TRBJ2-7	NA	TRBD2	TGCGCCAGCAGCCAAGGCCCGAGCGGGAGGCCCTCCTACGAGCAGTACTTC	CASSQGPSGRPSYEQYF
TRBV7-6	TRBJ1-5	NA	NA	TGTGCCAGCAGCTCTTATAGCAATCAGCCCCAGCATTTT	CASSSYSNQPQHF
TRBV5-6	TRBJ2-1	NA	NA	TGTGCCAGCAACCCCGCGGGGCGGGATGAGCAGTTCTTC	CASNPAGRDEQFF
TRBV7-9	TRBJ2-7	NA	TRBD2	TGTTCCAGCGCCTCCTCCGTAGCGGGAGGGGACGAGCAGTACTTC	CSSASSVAGGDEQYF
TRBV28	TRBJ2-7	NA	NA	TGTGCCAGCAGTTCGGCGGGCGGAGGCCCCTACGAGCAGTACTTC	CASSSAGGGPYEQYF
TRBV6-1	TRBJ1-5	NA	NA	TGTGCCAGCAGTGAGTACCAGGGTCTGGGTCAGCCCCAGCATTTT	CASSEYQGLGQPQHF
TRBV10-3	TRBJ1-4	once	NA	TGTGCCATCAGTGAGAATAACGTTGGAGCTAATGAAAAACTGTTTTTT	CAISENNVGANEKLFF
TRBV28	TRBJ2-3	NA	TRBD1	TGTGCCAGCAGGCCGGACAGGGCCTACACAGATACGCAGTATTTT	CASRPDRAYTDTQYF
TRBV9	TRBJ2-7	once	TRBD2	TGTGCCAGCAGCGTGACTAGCGGGACCCCCGAGCAGTACTTC	CASSVTSGTPEQYF
TRBV18	TRBJ1-4	NA	NA	TGTGCCAGCTCAAACATGAAGTGGGGCGAAAAACTGTTTTTT	CASSNMKWGEKLFF
TRBV18	TRBJ2-3	NA	TRBD1	TGTGCCAGCTCCCGAGAGACAGGGCCCGATACGCAGTATTTT	CASSRETGPDTQYF